This is a list of T cell receptor beta chains from one sample in a study of T cell responses to AZD1222 COVID-19 vaccine. The repertoire was sequenced with immunoSEQ multiplex PCR; TCRdb's copy has only in-frame clones and lacks some. Of 150,000 to 200,000 clones in the sample, 92% are singletons; the top ten hold more than 1%. The material sequenced was peripheral blood, taken 28 days after the second AZD1222 dose. These receptors were taken from an adult who received the AZD1222 COVID-19 vaccine. Both conserved end residues are part of each CDR3. The D gene is left open where the match is weak. A row's size may be missing; if present it is once, few, many or a size class.

>NA|TRBJ2-2|TRBV10-1|NA
TGCGCCAGCGCCGGGACACCGAACACCGGGGAGCTGTTTTTT
CASAGTPNTGELFF
>TRBD1|TRBJ1-6|TRBV27|NA
TGTGCCAGCACTCGACAGGGGTTGTACTCACCCCTCCACTTT
CASTRQGLYSPLHF
>NA|TRBJ1-1|TRBV6-1|few
TGTGCCAGCAGTGAATTAGGCCTTGGGAACACTGAAGCTTTCTTT
CASSELGLGNTEAFF
>NA|TRBJ2-1|TRBV5-4|NA
TGTGCCAGCAGCTTGGATGGGCTCAATGAGCAGTTCTTC
CASSLDGLNEQFF
>NA|TRBJ2-7|TRBV6-5|NA
TGTGCCAGCAGTTACTCGACAGGCCAGAGGTACTACGAGCAGTACTTC
CASSYSTGQRYYEQYF
>NA|TRBJ1-2|TRBV6-2/TRBV6-3|NA
TGTGCCAGCACCCCCCTGGCAGCCGGCTATGGCTACACCTTC
CASTPLAAGYGYTF
>TRBD1|TRBJ1-3|TRBV19|few
TGTGCCAGTTTGGGACAGGATTACTCCCCCTCTGGAAACACCATATATTTT
CASLGQDYSPSGNTIYF
>NA|TRBJ2-2|TRBV29-1|NA
TGCAGCGTTGAAATCCCGGGACTCGGATACACCGGGGAGCTGTTTTTT
CSVEIPGLGYTGELFF
>TRBD2|TRBJ2-7|TRBV5-5|NA
TGTGCCAGCAGCGGGACTAGCCACGAGCAGTACTTC
CASSGTSHEQYF
>TRBD1|TRBJ1-5|TRBV2|NA
TGTGCCAGCAGTGATTCAGTAGGACAGGTCCCATGGTATAGCAATCAGCCCCAGCATTTT
CASSDSVGQVPWYSNQPQHF
>NA|TRBJ2-2|TRBV6-5|NA
TGTGCCAGCAGTACTCAGACCGGGGAGCTGTTTTTT
CASSTQTGELFF
>NA|TRBJ2-7|TRBV12-3/TRBV12-4|NA
TGTGCCAGCAGTCCCCAACAACCCTACGAGCAGTACTTC
CASSPQQPYEQYF
>TRBD2|TRBJ2-3|TRBV6-5|NA
TGTGCCAGCGCATTGGGGGGGGAAGGGTTCGATACGCAGTATTTT
CASALGGEGFDTQYF